This record concerns one T cell receptor beta chain sequence. Antigen: not known. This entry is derived from a study of PD-1 blockade in classical Hodgkin lymphoma. Notes on the study in general: In newly diagnosed patients, baseline TCR diversity was reportedly below that of healthy donors.

TCRdb's table, derived via immunoSEQ multiplex PCR, lists solely in-frame clones and lacks some. The profile shows 25,000 to 30,000 clones, about 89% of them singletons. Noted time point: newly diagnosed, previously untreated cHL patient sample. Magnetic negative selection purified CD4+ T cells from thawed PBMCs. It was PBMCs in newly diagnosed, untreated classical Hodgkin lymphoma that served as comparison. This sequence was found in a human donor with classical Hodgkin lymphoma. Sequencing was done on a sample of CD4+ T cells from blood.

CDR3 nucleotide sequence: TGTGCCAGTAACCAGATCTCTGGGGCCAACGTCCTGACTTTC. It encodes CASNQISGANVLTF. The chain employs TRBV28 and TRBJ2-6; D not resolved. Trimming cost V 9 bases and J 0 bases, with 9 bases left between them. The CDR3 sequence is 14 residues long. The V gene's germline CDR1 is MDHEN and CDR2 SYDVKM.